Described below is a single T cell receptor (beta chain) sequence and its context. Its antigen is as yet unknown. This specimen belongs to a study of OX40 agonist ivuxolimab in advanced cancers. The overall study: Partial responses were recorded for three patients, including one with hepatocellular carcinoma and two with cutaneous melanoma. Study conclusions and caveats: The study did not work out the antigen specificity of the expanded peripheral T cells. Individuals who were partial responders at 0.1-3.0 mg/kg had clonal expansion that ranked among the lowest. Expanded clones tended on average to be more numerous among CD8+ T cells than CD4+.

Some clones are missing from TCRdb's copy, which holds only in-frame ones; the method was immunoSEQ multiplex PCR. The sample has approximately 45,000 clones; 70% to 90% are singletons. The length of the CDR3 is 16 residues. Looked up from germline, CDR1 is MNHEY and CDR2 is SMNVEV (reference sequence). V shed 5 bases, J shed 3 bases, and the junction held 11 bases outside the gene matches. This chain links TRBV27 with TRBJ1-1; TRBD1 matches at 8 bases. This specimen consisted of CD4+ or CD8+ T cells sorted from blood, obtained in a trial of the OX40 agonist ivuxolimab. This receptor was identified in an adult with an advanced solid tumor such as melanoma, head and neck, liver or kidney cancer. DNA for the CDR3: TGTGCCAGCAGTACCCCAGGGGGCTTCGGGTACACTGAAGCTTTCTTT. Residues: CASSTPGGFGYTEAFF.